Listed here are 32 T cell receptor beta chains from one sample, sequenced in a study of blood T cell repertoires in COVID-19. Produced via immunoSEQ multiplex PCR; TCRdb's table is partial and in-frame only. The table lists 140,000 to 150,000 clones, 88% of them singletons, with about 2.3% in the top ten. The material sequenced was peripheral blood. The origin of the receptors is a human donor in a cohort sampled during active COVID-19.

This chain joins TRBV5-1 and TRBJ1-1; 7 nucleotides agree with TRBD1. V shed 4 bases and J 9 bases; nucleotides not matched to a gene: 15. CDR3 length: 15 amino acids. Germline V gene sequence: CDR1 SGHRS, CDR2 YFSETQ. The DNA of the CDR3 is TGCGCCAGCAGCGAGCGACAGGGAACGGGTACGCAAGCTTTCTTT. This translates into CASSERQGTGTQAFF.

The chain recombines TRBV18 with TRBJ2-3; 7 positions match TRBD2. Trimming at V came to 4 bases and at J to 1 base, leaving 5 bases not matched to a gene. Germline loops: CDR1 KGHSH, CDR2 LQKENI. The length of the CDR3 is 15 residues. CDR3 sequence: CASSLHAGGTDTQYF. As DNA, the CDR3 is TGTGCCAGCTCACTACATGCGGGAGGCACAGATACGCAGTATTTT. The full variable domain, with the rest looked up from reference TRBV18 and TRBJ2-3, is NAGVMQNPRHLVRRRGQEARLRCSPMKGHSHVYWYRQLPEEGLKFMVYLQKENIIDESGMPKERFSAEFPKEGPSILRIQQVVRGDSAAYFCASSLHAGGTDTQYFGPGTRLTVL.

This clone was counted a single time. DNA of the CDR3: TGTGCCAGCAGCCAGGGGAGCACAGATACGCAGTATTTT. It encodes CASSQGSTDTQYF. V gene TRBV7-3 combines with J gene TRBJ2-3; D might be TRBD1 (6 bases). The CDR3 runs to 13 residues. V lost 5 bases and J 0 bases, leaving 6 bases between the germline ends. Per the germline V gene, CDR1 is SGHTA and CDR2 is FQGTGA. The whole variable domain, filled in from reference TRBV7-3 and TRBJ2-3, reads GAGVSQTPSNKVTEKGKYVELRCDPISGHTALYWYRQSLGQGPEFLIYFQGTGAADDSGLPNDRFFAVRPEGSVSTLKIQRTERGDSAVYLCASSQGSTDTQYFGPGTRLTVL.

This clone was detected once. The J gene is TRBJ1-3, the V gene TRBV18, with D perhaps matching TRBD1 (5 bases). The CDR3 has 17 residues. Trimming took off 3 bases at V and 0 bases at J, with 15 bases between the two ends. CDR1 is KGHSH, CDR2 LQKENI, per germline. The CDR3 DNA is TGTGCCAGCTCACCTCCAGGGTTGGACCCCTCTGGAAACACCATATATTTT. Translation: CASSPPGLDPSGNTIYF.

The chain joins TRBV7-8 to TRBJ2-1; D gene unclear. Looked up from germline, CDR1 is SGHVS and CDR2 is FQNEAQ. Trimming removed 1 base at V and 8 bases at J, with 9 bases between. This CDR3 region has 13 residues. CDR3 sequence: CASSLESLYEQFF. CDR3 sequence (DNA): TGTGCCAGCAGCTTAGAGAGCCTCTATGAGCAGTTCTTC.

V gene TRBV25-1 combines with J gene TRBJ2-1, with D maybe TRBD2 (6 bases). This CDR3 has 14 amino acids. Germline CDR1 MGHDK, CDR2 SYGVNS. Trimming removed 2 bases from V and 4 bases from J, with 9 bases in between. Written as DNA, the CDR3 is TGTGCCAGCAGTGAAGGAGGGCAATACAATGAGCAGTTCTTC. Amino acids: CASSEGGQYNEQFF.

CDR3 coding DNA: TGTGCCCCGGGACATTTTTGGGGCTACACCTTC. It translates to CAPGHFWGYTF. This chain joins TRBV28 and TRBJ1-2; the D gene is possibly TRBD1 (6 bases). V shed 11 bases and J shed 8 bases, with 15 bases lying between them. CDR1 and CDR2 (germline): MDHEN, SYDVKM. The CDR3 is 11 amino acids.

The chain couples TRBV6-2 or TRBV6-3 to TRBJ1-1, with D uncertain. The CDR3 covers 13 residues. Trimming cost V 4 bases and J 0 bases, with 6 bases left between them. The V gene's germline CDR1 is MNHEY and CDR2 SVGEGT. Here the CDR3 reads CASSSPMNTEAFF. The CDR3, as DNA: TGTGCCAGCAGTTCCCCAATGAACACTGAAGCTTTCTTT.

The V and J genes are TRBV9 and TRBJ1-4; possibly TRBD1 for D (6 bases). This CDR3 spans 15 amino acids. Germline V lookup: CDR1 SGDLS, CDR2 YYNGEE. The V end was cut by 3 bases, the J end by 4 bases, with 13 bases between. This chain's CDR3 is CASSADRRGNEKLFF. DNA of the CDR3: TGTGCCAGCAGCGCTGACAGGCGCGGTAATGAAAAACTGTTTTTT.

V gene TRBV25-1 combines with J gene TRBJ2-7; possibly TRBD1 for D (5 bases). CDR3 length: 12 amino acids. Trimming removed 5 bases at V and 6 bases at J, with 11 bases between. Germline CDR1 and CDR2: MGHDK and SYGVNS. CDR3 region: CASSFTGAEQYF. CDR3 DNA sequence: TGTGCCAGCAGTTTTACAGGTGCCGAGCAGTACTTC.

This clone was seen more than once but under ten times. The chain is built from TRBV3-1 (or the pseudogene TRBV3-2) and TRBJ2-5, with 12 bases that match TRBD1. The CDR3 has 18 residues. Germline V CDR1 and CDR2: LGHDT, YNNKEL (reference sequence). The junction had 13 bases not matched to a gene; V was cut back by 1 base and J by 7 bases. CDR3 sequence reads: CASSQAGTGGWLFGTQYF. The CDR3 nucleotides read TGTGCCAGCAGCCAAGCCGGGACAGGGGGCTGGTTATTTGGGACCCAGTACTTC.

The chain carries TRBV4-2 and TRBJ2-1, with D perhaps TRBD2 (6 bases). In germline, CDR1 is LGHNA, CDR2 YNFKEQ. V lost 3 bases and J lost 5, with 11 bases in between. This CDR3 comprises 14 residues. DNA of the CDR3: TGTGCCAGCAGCCACGGCGGGACGGACAATGAGCAGTTCTTC. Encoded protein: CASSHGGTDNEQFF.

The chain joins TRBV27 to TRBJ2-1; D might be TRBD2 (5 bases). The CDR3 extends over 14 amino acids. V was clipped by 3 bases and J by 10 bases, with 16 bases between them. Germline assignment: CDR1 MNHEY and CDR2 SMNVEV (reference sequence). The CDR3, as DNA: TGTGCCAGCAGTTTGCTAGCCATATCTCAGGAGCAGTTCTTC. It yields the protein CASSLLAISQEQFF.

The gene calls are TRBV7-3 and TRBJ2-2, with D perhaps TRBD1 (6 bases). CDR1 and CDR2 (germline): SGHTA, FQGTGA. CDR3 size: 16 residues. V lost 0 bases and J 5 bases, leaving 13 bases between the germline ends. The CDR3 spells CASSLTPGAWTGELFF. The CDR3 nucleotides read TGTGCCAGCAGCTTAACCCCAGGGGCATGGACCGGGGAGCTGTTTTTT.

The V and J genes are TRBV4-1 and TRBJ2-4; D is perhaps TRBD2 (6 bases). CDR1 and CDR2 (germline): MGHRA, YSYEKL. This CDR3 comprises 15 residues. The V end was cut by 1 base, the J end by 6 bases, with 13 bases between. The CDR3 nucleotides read TGCGCCAGCAGCCAAGCGGAGGGGTTTGGAAACATTCAGTACTTC. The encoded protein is CASSQAEGFGNIQYF.

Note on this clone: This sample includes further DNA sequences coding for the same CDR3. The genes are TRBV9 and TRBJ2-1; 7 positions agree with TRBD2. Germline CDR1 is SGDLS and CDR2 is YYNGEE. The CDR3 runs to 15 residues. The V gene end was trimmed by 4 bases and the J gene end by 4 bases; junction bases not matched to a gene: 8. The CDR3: CASSPRLAGYNEQFF. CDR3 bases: TGTGCCAGCAGCCCTAGACTAGCCGGTTACAATGAGCAGTTCTTC.

This CDR3 reads CSASAQRASSYNEQFF. The CDR3 DNA follows: TGCAGTGCTAGTGCTCAGCGGGCAAGCTCCTACAATGAGCAGTTCTTC. This rearrangement joins TRBV20-1 to TRBJ2-1; TRBD2 is a possible D gene (6 bases). V shed 3 bases and J shed 0 bases, with 15 bases lying between them. The germline V gene encodes CDR1 DFQATT and CDR2 SNEGSKA (reference sequence). This CDR3 has 16 residues.

The CDR3 nucleotides read TGTGCCAGCAGAGCGGGGAACACAGATACGCAGTATTTT. It encodes CASRAGNTDTQYF. This sequence joins TRBV7-9 and TRBJ2-3; TRBD2 aligns across 7 bases. This CDR3 is built from 13 residues. Trimming cost V 6 bases and J 2 bases; bases outside gene matches: 2. Germline-derived CDR1 and CDR2 are SEHNR and FQNEAQ (reference sequence).

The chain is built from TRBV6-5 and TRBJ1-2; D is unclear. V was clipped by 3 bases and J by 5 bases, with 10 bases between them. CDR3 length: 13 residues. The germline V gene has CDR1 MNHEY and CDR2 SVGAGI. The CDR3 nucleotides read TGTGCCAGCAGTTATTACCGAGGGTATGGCTACACCTTC. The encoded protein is CASSYYRGYGYTF.

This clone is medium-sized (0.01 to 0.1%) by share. This CDR3 is CSVEEGIGNTIYF. Written as DNA, the CDR3 is TGCAGCGTTGAAGAGGGCATTGGAAACACCATATATTTT. The genes are TRBV29-1 and TRBJ1-3; D remains ambiguous. The CDR3 is 13 residues long. Looked up from germline, CDR1 is SQVTM and CDR2 is ANQGSEA. V was trimmed by 0 bases and J by 3 bases, leaving 6 bases between them.

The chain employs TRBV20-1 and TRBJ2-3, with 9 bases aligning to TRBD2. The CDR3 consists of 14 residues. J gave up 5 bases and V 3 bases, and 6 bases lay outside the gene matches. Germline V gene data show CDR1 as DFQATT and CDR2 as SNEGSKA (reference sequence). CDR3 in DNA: TGCAGTGCTAGTGTAGCGGGGGCACGAGATACGCAGTATTTT. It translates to CSASVAGARDTQYF.

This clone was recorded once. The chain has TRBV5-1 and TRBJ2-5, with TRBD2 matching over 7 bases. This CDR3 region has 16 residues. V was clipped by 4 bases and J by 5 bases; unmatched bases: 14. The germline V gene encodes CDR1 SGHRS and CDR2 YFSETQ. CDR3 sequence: CASSKGPGGVLETQYF. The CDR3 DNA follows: TGCGCCAGCAGCAAGGGTCCGGGGGGAGTCTTGGAGACCCAGTACTTC.

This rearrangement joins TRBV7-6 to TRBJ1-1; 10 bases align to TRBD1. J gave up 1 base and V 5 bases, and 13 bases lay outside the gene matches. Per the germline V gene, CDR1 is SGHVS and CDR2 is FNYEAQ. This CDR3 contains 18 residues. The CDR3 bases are TGTGCCAGCAGCCCTGGCCCGGGACAGGGGACTCCGAACACTGAAGCTTTCTTT. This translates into CASSPGPGQGTPNTEAFF.

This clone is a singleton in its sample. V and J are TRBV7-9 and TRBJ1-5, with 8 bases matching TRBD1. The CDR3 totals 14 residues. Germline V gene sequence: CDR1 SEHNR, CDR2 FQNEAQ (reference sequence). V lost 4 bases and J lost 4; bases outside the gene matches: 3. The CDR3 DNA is TGTGCCAGCAGCTCGGGACAGGTGAATCAGCCCCAGCATTTT. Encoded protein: CASSSGQVNQPQHF.

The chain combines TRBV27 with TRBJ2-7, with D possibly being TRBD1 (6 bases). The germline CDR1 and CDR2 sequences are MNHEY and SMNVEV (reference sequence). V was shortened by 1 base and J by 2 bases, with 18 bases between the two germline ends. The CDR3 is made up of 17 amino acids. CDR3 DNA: TGTGCCAGCAGTTTATACCCGCCGGACAGCTCTGCCTACGAGCAGTACTTC. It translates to CASSLYPPDSSAYEQYF.

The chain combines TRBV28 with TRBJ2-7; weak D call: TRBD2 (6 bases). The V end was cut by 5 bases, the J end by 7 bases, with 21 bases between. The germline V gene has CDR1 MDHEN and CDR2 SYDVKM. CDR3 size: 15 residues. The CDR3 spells CASSPGTWNREEQYF. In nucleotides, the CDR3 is TGTGCCAGCAGTCCCGGGACTTGGAACCGTGAAGAGCAGTACTTC.

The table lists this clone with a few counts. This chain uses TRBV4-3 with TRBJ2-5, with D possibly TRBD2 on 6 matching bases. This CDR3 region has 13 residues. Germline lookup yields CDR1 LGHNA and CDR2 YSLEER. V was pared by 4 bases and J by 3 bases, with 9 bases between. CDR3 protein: CASSRGTEETQYF. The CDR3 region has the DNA TGCGCCAGCAGCCGAGGGACTGAAGAGACCCAGTACTTC.

This CDR3 is CASSLQGYGYTF. The CDR3 DNA reads TGTGCCAGCAGCCTACAGGGCTATGGCTACACCTTC. The chain couples TRBV2 to TRBJ1-2; perhaps TRBD1 as D (6 bases). From germline, CDR1 is SNHLY and CDR2 FYNNEI. V shed 6 bases and J shed 4 bases, with 9 bases lying between them. This CDR3 is 12 amino acids long.

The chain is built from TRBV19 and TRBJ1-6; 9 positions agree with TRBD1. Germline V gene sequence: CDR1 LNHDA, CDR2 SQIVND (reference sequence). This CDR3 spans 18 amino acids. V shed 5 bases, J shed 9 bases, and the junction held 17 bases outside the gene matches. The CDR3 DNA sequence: TGTGCCAGTAGTCTACTTTTCGGGACAGGGACTTTCGGTTCACCCCTCCACTTT. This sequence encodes CASSLLFGTGTFGSPLHF.

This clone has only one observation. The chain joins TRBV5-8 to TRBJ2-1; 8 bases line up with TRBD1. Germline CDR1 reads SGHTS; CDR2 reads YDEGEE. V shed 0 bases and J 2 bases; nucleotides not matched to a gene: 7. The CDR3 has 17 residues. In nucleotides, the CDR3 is TGTGCCAGCAGCTTGGCCAAGGAACAGGGGGCCTACAATGAGCAGTTCTTC. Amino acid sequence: CASSLAKEQGAYNEQFF. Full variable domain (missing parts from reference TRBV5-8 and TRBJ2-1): EAGVTQSPTHLIKTRGQQATLRCSPISGHTSVYWYQQALGLGLQFLLWYDEGEERNRGNFPPRFSGRQFPNYSSELNVNALELEDSALYLCASSLAKEQGAYNEQFFGPGTRLTVL.

CDR3 sequence reads: CASSTTGFLDEQYF. The CDR3 DNA is TGTGCCAGTAGCACGACAGGGTTTCTCGACGAGCAGTACTTC. The chain carries TRBV19 and TRBJ2-7; TRBD1 matches at 7 bases. CDR1 is LNHDA and CDR2 is SQIVND in the germline V gene (reference sequence). V lost 6 bases to trimming and J lost 5 bases; unmatched junction nucleotides: 10. The length of the CDR3 is 14 residues.

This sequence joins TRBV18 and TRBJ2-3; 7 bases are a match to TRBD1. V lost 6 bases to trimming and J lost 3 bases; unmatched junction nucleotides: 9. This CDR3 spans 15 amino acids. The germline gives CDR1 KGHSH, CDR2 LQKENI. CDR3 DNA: TGTGCCAGCTCCCTTAGACAGGGAATGACAGATACGCAGTATTTT. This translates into CASSLRQGMTDTQYF.